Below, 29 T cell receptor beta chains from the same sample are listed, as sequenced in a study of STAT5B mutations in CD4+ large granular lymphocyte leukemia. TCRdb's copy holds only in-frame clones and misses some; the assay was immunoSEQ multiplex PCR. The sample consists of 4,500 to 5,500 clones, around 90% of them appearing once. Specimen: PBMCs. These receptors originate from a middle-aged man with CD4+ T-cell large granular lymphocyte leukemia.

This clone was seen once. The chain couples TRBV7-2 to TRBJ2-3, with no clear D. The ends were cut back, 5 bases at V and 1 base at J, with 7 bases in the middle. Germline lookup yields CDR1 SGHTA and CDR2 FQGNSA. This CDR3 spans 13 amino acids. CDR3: CASSLDRTDTQYF. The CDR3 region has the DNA TGTGCCAGCAGCCTAGACCGCACAGATACGCAGTATTTT.

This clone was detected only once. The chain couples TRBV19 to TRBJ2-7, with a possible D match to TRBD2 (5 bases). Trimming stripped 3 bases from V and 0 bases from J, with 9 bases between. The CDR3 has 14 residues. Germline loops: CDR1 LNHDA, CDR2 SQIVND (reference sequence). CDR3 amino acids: CASSIQAGSYEQYF. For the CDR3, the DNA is TGTGCCAGTAGTATCCAGGCGGGCTCCTACGAGCAGTACTTC.

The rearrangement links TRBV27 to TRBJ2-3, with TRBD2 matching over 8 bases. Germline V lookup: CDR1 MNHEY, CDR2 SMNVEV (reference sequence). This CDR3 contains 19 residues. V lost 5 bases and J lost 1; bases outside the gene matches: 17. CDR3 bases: TGTGCCAGCAGTCCCACTCGCCTTTGGGGTAGCGGGGGCACAGATACGCAGTATTTT. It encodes CASSPTRLWGSGGTDTQYF.

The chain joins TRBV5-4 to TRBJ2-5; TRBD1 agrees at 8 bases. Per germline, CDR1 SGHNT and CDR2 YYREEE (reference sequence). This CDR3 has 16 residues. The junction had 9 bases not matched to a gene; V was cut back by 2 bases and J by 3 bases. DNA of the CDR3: TGTGCCAGCAGCTTACGACAGGGGTATCAGAAAGAGACCCAGTACTTC. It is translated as CASSLRQGYQKETQYF.

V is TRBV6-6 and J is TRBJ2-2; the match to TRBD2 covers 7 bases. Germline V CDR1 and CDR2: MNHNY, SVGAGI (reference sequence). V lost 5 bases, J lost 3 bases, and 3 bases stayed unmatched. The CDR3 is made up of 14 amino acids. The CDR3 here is CASSGGLDTGELFF. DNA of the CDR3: TGTGCCAGCAGTGGTGGACTAGACACCGGGGAGCTGTTTTTT.

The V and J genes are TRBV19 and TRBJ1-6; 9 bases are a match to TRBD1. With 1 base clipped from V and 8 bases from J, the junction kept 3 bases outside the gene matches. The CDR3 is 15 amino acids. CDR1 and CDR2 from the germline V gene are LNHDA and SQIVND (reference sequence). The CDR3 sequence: CASSIGRQGDSPLHF. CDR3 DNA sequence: TGTGCCAGTAGTATAGGTCGACAGGGGGATTCACCCCTCCACTTT. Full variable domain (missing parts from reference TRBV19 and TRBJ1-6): DGGITQSPKYLFRKEGQNVTLSCEQNLNHDAMYWYRQDPGQGLRLIYYSQIVNDFQKGDIAEGYSVSREKKESFPLTVTSAQKNPTAFYLCASSIGRQGDSPLHFGNGTRLTVT.

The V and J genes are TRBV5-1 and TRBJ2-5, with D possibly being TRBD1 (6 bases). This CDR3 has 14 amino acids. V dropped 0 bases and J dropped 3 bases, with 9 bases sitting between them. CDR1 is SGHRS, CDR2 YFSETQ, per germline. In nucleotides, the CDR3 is TGCGCCAGCAGCTTGGGGGGACATAAAGAGACCCAGTACTTC. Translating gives CASSLGGHKETQYF.

CDR3 in amino acids: CASSPHRDGNTGELFF. The CDR3 DNA reads TGTGCCAGCAGCCCCCACCGGGACGGGAACACCGGGGAGCTGTTTTTT. The chain recombines TRBV7-9 with TRBJ2-2; D possibly uses TRBD1 or TRBD2 (5 bases each). Germline V gives CDR1 SEHNR, CDR2 FQNEAQ (reference sequence). The CDR3 is 16 amino acids. Trimming removed 5 bases at V and 1 base at J, with 14 bases between.

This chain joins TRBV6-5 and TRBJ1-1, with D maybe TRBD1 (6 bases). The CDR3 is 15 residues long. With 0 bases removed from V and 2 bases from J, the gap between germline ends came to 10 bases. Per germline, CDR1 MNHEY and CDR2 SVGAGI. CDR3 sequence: CASSYSGTFNTEAFF. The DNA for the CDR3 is TGTGCCAGCAGTTACTCCGGGACATTCAACACTGAAGCTTTCTTT.

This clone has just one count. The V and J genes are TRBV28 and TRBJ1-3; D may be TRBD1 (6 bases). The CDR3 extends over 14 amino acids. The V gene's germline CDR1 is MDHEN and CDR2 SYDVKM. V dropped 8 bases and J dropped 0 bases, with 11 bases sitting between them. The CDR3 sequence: CASDQGSSGNTIYF. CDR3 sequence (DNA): TGTGCCAGCGATCAGGGGAGCTCTGGAAACACCATATATTTT.

The CDR3 spells CASSPGQDNEKLFF. DNA for the CDR3: TGTGCCAGCAGCCCCGGACAGGATAATGAAAAACTGTTTTTT. The chain carries TRBV6-6 and TRBJ1-4; 7 bases match TRBD1. The germline gives CDR1 MNHNY, CDR2 SVGAGI (reference sequence). V shed 6 bases, J shed 4 bases, and the junction held 5 bases outside the gene matches. This CDR3 has 14 amino acids.

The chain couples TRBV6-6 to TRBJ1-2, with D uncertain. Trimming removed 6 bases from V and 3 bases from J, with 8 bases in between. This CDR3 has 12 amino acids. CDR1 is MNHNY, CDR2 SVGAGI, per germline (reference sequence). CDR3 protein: CASREGDYGYTF. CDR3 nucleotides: TGTGCCAGCAGAGAGGGAGACTATGGCTACACCTTC.

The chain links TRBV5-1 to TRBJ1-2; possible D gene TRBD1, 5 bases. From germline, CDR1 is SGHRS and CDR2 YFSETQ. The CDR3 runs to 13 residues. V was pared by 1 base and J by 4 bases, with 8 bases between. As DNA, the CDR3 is TGCGCCAGCAGCTTGACAGGCACCTATGGCTACACCTTC. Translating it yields CASSLTGTYGYTF. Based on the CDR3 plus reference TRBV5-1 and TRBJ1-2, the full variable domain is KAGVTQTPRYLIKTRGQQVTLSCSPISGHRSVSWYQQTPGQGLQFLFEYFSETQRNKGNFPGRFSGRQFSNSRSEMNVSTLELGDSALYLCASSLTGTYGYTFGSGTRLTVV.

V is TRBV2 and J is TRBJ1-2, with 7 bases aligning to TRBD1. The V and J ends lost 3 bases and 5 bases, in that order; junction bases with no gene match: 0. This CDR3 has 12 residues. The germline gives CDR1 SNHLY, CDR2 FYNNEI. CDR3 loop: CASSDRGYGYTF. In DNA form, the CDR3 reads TGTGCCAGCAGTGACAGGGGGTATGGCTACACCTTC. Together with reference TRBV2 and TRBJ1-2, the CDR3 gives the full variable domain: EPEVTQTPSHQVTQMGQEVILRCVPISNHLYFYWYRQILGQKVEFLVSFYNNEISEKSEIFDDQFSVERPDGSNFTLKIRSTKLEDSAMYFCASSDRGYGYTFGSGTRLTVV.

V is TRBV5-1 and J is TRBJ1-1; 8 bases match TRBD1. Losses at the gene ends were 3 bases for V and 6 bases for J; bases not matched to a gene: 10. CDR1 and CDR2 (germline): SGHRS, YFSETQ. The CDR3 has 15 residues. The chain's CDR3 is CASSSVGRGQAEAFF. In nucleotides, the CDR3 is TGCGCCAGCAGCTCGGTGGGCAGGGGACAGGCTGAAGCTTTCTTT.

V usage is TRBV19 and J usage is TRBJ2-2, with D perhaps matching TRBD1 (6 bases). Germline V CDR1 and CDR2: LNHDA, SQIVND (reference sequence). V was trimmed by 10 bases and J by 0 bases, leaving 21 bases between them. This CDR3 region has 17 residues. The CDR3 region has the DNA TGTGCCACTGACGCTGATACCGGGACAACGAACACCGGGGAGCTGTTTTTT. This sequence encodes CATDADTGTTNTGELFF.

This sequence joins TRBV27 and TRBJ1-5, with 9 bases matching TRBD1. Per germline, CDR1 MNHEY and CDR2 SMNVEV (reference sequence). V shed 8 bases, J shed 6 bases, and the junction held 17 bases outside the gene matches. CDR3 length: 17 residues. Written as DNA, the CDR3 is TGTGCCAGCTTGAAACAGGGGGCGTGGGATTGGTGTCAGCCCCAGCATTTT. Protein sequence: CASLKQGAWDWCQPQHF.

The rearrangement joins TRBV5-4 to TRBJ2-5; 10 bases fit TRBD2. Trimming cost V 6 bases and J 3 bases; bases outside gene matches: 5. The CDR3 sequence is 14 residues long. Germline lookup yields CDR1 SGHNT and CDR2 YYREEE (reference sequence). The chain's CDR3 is CASTPGLAEETQYF. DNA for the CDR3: TGTGCCAGCACCCCAGGACTAGCGGAAGAGACCCAGTACTTC. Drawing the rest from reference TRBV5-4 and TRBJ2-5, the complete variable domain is ETGVTQSPTHLIKTRGQQVTLRCSSQSGHNTVSWYQQALGQGPQFIFQYYREEENGRGNFPPRFSGLQFPNYSSELNVNALELDDSALYLCASTPGLAEETQYFGPGTRLLVL.

This CDR3 is CASSGQRNTEAFF. In DNA form, the CDR3 reads TGTGCCAGCAGTGGTCAGAGGAACACTGAAGCTTTCTTT. The chain combines TRBV6-4 with TRBJ1-1; D uncertain. Germline loops: CDR1 MRHNA, CDR2 SNTAGT. This CDR3 comprises 13 residues. V was clipped by 4 bases and J by 1 base, with 7 bases between them.

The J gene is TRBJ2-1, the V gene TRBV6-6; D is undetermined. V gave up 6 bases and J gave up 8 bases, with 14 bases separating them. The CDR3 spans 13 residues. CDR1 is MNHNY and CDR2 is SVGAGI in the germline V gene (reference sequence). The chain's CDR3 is CASSLEAVYEQFF. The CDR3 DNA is TGTGCCAGCAGCTTAGAGGCGGTTTATGAGCAGTTCTTC.

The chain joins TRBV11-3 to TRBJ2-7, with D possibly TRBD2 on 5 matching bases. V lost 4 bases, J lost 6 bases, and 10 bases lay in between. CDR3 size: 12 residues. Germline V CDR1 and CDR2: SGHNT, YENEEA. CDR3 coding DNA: TGTGCCAGCAGCTCAACTAGTCCCGAGCAGTACTTC. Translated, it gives CASSSTSPEQYF.

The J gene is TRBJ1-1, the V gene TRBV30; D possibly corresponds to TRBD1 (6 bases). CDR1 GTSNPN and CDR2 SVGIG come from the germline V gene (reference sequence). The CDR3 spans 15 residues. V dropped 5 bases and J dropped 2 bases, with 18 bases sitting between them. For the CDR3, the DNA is TGTGCCTGGGGACGGCCCCGGACAGTAAACACTGAAGCTTTCTTT. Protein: CAWGRPRTVNTEAFF.

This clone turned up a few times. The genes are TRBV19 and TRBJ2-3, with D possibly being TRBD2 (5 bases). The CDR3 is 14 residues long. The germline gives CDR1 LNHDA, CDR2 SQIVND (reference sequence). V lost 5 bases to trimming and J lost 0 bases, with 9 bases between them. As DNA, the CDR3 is TGTGCCAGTAGTCCCCGGACTAGCACAGATACGCAGTATTTT. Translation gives CASSPRTSTDTQYF. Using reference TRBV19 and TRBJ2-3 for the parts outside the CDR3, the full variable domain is DGGITQSPKYLFRKEGQNVTLSCEQNLNHDAMYWYRQDPGQGLRLIYYSQIVNDFQKGDIAEGYSVSREKKESFPLTVTSAQKNPTAFYLCASSPRTSTDTQYFGPGTRLTVL.

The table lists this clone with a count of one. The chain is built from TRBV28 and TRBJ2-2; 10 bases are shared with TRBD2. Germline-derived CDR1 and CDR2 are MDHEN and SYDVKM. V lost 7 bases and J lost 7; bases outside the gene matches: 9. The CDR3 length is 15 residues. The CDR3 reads CASTTSGLLNGELFF. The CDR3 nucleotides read TGTGCCAGCACGACTAGCGGGCTGCTAAACGGGGAGCTGTTTTTT.

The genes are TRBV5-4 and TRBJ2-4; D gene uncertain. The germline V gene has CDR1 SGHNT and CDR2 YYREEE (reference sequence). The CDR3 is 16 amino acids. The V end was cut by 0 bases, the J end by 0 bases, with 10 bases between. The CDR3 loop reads CASSLDREQAKNIQYF. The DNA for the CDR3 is TGTGCCAGCAGCTTGGATAGGGAACAAGCCAAAAACATTCAGTACTTC.

The CDR3 reads CASSQAGTDARGYTF. In DNA form, the CDR3 reads TGCGCCAGCAGTCAAGCCGGGACTGACGCTAGGGGCTACACCTTC. V usage is TRBV23-1 and J usage is TRBJ1-2; weak D call: TRBD1 (5 bases). TRBV23-1 is flagged as an ORF with uncertain function. The CDR3 runs to 15 residues. Between the trimmed V and J ends, which lost 2 bases and 8 bases, there was a span of 18 bases.

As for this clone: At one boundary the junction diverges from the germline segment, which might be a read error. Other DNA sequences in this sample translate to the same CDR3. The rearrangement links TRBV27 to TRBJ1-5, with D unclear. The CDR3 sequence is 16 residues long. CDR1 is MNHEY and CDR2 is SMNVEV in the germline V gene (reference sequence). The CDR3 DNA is TGTGCCAGCAGTTTGACGGCCTACGATAGCAATCAGCCCCAGCATTTC. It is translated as CASSLTAYDSNQPQHF.

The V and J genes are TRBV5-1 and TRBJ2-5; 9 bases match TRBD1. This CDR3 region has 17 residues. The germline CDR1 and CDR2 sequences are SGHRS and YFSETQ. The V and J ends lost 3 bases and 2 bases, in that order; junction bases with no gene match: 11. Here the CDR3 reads CASSSGPGTGYQETQYF. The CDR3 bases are TGCGCCAGCAGCTCAGGTCCCGGGACAGGGTATCAAGAGACCCAGTACTTC.

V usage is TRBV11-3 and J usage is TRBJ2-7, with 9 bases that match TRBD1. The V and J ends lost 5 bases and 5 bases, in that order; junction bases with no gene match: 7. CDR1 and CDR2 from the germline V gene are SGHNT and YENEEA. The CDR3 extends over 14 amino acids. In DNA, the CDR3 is TGTGCCAGCAGCAAATGGGACAGGGAACACGAGCAGTACTTC. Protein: CASSKWDREHEQYF.